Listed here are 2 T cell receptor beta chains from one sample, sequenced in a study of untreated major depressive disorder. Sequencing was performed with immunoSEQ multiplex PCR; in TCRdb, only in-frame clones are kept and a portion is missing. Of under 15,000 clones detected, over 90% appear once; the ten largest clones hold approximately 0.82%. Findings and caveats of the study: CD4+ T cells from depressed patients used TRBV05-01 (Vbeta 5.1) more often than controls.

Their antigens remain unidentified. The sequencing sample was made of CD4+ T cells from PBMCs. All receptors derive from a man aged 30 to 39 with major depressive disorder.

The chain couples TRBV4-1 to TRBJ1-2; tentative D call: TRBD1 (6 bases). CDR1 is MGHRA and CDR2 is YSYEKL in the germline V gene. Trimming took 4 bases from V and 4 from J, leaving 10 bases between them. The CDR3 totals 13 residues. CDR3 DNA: TGCGCCAGCAGCCCAAGGGGGACCTATGGCTACACCTTC. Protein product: CASSPRGTYGYTF.

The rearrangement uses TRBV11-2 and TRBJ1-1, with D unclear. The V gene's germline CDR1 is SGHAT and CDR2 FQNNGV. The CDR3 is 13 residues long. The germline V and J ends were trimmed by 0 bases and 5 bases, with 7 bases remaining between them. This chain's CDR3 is CASSLDWQTEAFF. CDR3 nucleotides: TGTGCCAGCAGCTTAGATTGGCAGACTGAAGCTTTCTTT.